These T cell receptor beta chains were read from a single sample in a study of regulatory T cells in long-lasting Graves disease. TCRdb recomputed calls from the multiplex PCR reads with MiXCR, one row per CDR3 protein. The sample lists 400,000 to 450,000 distinct CDR3 sequences, roughly 17% occurring once. Another study also made use of these data, one on T cells in Graves' hyperthyroidism and ophthalmopathy.

The sequences come from peripheral blood mononuclear cells (PBMCs), collected at new diagnosis, from a patient treated with antithyroid drugs. These receptors were taken from a woman aged 30 to 39 with Graves disease. CDR3s leave out the opening cysteine and the closing phenylalanine or tryptophan. The order of the fields is V gene, CDR3 protein.

V: TRBV30
CDR3: AWSRSTGPGNTIY

V: TRBV6-4
CDR3: ASSYTSRQAFYNEQF

V: TRBV28
CDR3: ASSTLTGRGLYNEQF

V: TRBV19
CDR3: ASRGVYPDKEETQY

V: TRBV29-1
CDR3: SVEGWDRVETQY

V: TRBV30
CDR3: AWSPTASYNEQF

V: TRBV2
CDR3: ASSDMGRGEQY

V: TRBV6-1
CDR3: ASSKQGQGVGQPQH

V: TRBV6-5
CDR3: ASSYGQGYELRYGYT

V: TRBV10-3
CDR3: AISEGGSYEQY

V: TRBV20-1
CDR3: SAPGTSGSPDTQY

V: TRBV7-2
CDR3: ASSLAPRGYDEQF

V: TRBV27
CDR3: ASKREGYNEQF

V: TRBV27
CDR3: ASSLGLAGSTYNEQF

V: TRBV28
CDR3: ASSAPGHMNTEAF

V: TRBV10-3
CDR3: AISSRGRGPGSDQY

V: TRBV12-3/TRBV12-4
CDR3: ASSFSRLNYGYT

V: TRBV27
CDR3: ASTPRSTGSHYGYT

V: TRBV18
CDR3: ASSRQGQENTEAF

V: TRBV10-3
CDR3: AISENHNEQF

V: TRBV29-1
CDR3: SVSALVGEEQY

V: TRBV13
CDR3: ASSFRGSSPRGTDTQY

V: TRBV4-3
CDR3: ASATGTSGRKYEQY

V: TRBV28
CDR3: ASSPRLAGGSADTQY

V: TRBV15
CDR3: ATSKRRDGYNEQF

V: TRBV20-1
CDR3: SAPGLAGGYNEQF

V: TRBV19
CDR3: ASSRAGKDYGYT

V: TRBV6-1
CDR3: ASRRGVDSGTEAF

V: TRBV7-2
CDR3: ASNPPEGAAGELF

V: TRBV5-1
CDR3: ASSQEGHEQY

V: TRBV28
CDR3: ASSRQNIQY

V: TRBV28
CDR3: ASSSGGVLT

V: TRBV20-1
CDR3: SARFHYTDTQY

V: TRBV6-2/TRBV6-3
CDR3: ASSLSPRSPLH

V: TRBV29-1
CDR3: SVDPQPGPNYGYT

V: TRBV5-4
CDR3: ASSLEARGDNSPLH

V: TRBV6-2/TRBV6-3
CDR3: ASSVVGSRAYEQY

V: TRBV20-1
CDR3: SARDGGGRGFSQETQY

V: TRBV18
CDR3: ASSPEYPGPSYNEQF

V: TRBV4-1
CDR3: ASSQDRAGGNTEAF

V: TRBV11-2
CDR3: ASSLVYPGGASGSTDTQY

V: TRBV30
CDR3: AAWGRDGQAEQY

V: TRBV7-9
CDR3: ASSVEGRGRSDTQY

V: TRBV3-1
CDR3: ASSQDFGVASYEQY

V: TRBV29-1
CDR3: SVLPGGAGELF

V: TRBV5-6
CDR3: ASSLKTSGAGDTQY

V: TRBV5-4
CDR3: ASSQRTGGYEQY

V: TRBV5-1
CDR3: ASSFRQENSPLH

V: TRBV4-1
CDR3: ASIGTSDEKLF

V: TRBV20-1
CDR3: SARPFNRGTDTQY

V: TRBV7-9
CDR3: ASRKKGGGTDTQY